Following are 2 T cell receptor beta chains from one sample sequenced in a study of blood T cells in healthy people across ages. Then a second PCR, running roughly 7 to 11 cycles, was carried out with a sample-barcoded 5' primer and a J-beta primer mix. In TCRdb, the 5' RACE reads were re-called with MiXCR into one record per CDR3 protein. Of around 580,000 distinct CDR3 sequences detected, 40% to 55% appear once; the ten largest clones hold 20% to 25%. Sequences were obtained from blood. The receptors here all came from a man older than 75 in good health.

The chain employs TRBV10-3 and TRBJ2-3; D might be TRBD1 or TRBD2, each matching 6 bases. Germline V gene data show CDR1 as ENHRY and CDR2 as SYGVKD. The V end was cut by 8 bases, the J end by 6 bases, with 15 bases between. CDR3 length: 13 residues. The CDR3 coding sequence is TGTGCCATCCGAGAGGGGGGTGAGGATACGCAGTATTTT. Its translation is CAIREGGEDTQYF.

J is TRBJ2-1 and V is TRBV25-1, with TRBD2 matching over 13 bases. The DNA end is a closer match to TRBJ2-7, so the J assignment may be wrong. The CDR3 runs 17 residues. Germline V lookup: CDR1 MGHDK, CDR2 SYGVNS. The CDR3 protein is CASSDGLAGDPVREQYF. CDR3 in DNA: TGTGCCAGCAGTGACGGACTAGCGGGAGACCCAGTGCGGGAGCAGTACTTC.